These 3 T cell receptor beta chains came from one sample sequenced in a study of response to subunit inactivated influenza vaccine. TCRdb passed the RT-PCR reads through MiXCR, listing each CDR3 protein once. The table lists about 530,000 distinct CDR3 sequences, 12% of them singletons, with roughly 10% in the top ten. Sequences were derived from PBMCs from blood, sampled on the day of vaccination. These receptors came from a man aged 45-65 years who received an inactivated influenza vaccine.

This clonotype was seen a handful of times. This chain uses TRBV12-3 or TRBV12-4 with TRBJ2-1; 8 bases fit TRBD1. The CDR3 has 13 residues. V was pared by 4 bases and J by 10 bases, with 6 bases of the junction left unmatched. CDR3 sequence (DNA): TGTGCCAGCAGTTCCCCGACAGGGGAGGAGCAGTTCTTC. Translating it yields CASSSPTGEEQFF.

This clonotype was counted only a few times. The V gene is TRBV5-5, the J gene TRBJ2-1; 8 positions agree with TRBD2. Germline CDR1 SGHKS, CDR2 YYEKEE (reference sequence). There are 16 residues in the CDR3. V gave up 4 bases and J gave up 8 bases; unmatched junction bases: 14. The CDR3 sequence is CASSRPTSEWGDEQFF. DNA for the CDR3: TGTGCCAGCAGCCGACCGACTAGCGAATGGGGCGATGAGCAGTTCTTC.

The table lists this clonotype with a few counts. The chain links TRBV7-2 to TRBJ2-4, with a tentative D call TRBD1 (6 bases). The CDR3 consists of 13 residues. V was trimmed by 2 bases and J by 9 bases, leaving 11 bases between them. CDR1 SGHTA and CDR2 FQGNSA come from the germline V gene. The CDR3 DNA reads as TGTGCCAGCAGCTTAAGACAGGTCGGCATTCAGTACTTC. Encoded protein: CASSLRQVGIQYF.